The 5 T cell receptor beta chains reported below all come from one sample, sequenced in a study of blood T cell repertoires in COVID-19. TCRdb's copy holds only in-frame clones and misses some; the assay was immunoSEQ multiplex PCR. The repertoire includes around 280,000 clones, 89% of them detected once, and about 1.7% sits in the top ten. What was sequenced was PBMCs or T cells enriched from blood (not recorded which). These receptors came from a woman in her thirties or forties who had recovered from COVID-19.

V usage is TRBV6-2 or TRBV6-3 and J usage is TRBJ2-1; D is undetermined. Germline values: CDR1 MNHEY, CDR2 SVGEGT. V was clipped by 0 bases and J by 9 bases, with 6 bases between them. This CDR3 contains 12 residues. For the CDR3, the DNA is TGTGCCAGCAGTTACTCTACGAGTGAGCAGTTCTTC. As protein: CASSYSTSEQFF.

The chain combines TRBV27 with TRBJ1-4; D is uncertain. V lost 4 bases, J lost 2 bases, and 11 bases lay in between. The CDR3 loop spans 15 amino acids. CDR1 is MNHEY, CDR2 SMNVEV, per germline (reference sequence). DNA for the CDR3: TGTGCCAGCAGTTCTTTCTCCGGGACTAATGAAAAACTGTTTTTT. It translates to CASSSFSGTNEKLFF.

The V and J genes are TRBV7-9 and TRBJ2-1, with 7 bases identical to TRBD2. CDR3 length equals 15 residues. V lost 5 bases and J lost 2; bases outside the gene matches: 6. Germline CDR1 is SEHNR and CDR2 is FQNEAQ (reference sequence). CDR3 in DNA: TGTGCCAGCAGCCCCCCCGCGGGGGCCTACAATGAGCAGTTCTTC. Encoded protein: CASSPPAGAYNEQFF.

The J gene is TRBJ2-7, the V gene TRBV5-4; TRBD2 aligns across 15 bases. Looked up from germline, CDR1 is SGHNT and CDR2 is YYREEE (reference sequence). The CDR3 consists of 17 residues. J gave up 7 bases and V 4 bases, and 12 bases lay outside the gene matches. CDR3 DNA sequence: TGTGCCAGCAGCCGGGGTGGGACTAGCGGGAGGCCCGGGGAGCAGTACTTC. Residues: CASSRGGTSGRPGEQYF.

The chain links TRBV4-1 to TRBJ1-2; TRBD1 is a possible D gene (6 bases). CDR3 length: 14 residues. Germline loops: CDR1 MGHRA, CDR2 YSYEKL. Trimming left V 0 bases short and J 8 bases short, with 13 bases between. CDR3 residues: CASSQEQGRDGYTF. In DNA form, the CDR3 reads TGCGCCAGCAGCCAAGAACAGGGTCGTGACGGCTACACCTTC.